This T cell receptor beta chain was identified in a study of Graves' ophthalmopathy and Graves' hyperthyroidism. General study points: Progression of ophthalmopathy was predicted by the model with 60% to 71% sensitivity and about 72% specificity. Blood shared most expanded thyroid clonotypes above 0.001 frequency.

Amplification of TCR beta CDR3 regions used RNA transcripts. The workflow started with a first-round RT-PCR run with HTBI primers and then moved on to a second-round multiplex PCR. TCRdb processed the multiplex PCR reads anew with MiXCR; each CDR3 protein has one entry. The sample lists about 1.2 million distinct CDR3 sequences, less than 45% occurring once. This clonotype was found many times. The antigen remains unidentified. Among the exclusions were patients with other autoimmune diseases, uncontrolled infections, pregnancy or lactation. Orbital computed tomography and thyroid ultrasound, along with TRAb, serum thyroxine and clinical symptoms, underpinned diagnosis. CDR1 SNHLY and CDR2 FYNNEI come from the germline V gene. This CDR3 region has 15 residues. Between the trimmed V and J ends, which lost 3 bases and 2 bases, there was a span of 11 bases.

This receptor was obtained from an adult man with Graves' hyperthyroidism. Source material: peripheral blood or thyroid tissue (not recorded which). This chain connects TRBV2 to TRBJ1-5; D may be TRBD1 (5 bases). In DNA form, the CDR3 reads TGTGCCAGCAGTGACGGGGGAACGGGCAATCAGCCCCAGCATTTT. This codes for CASSDGGTGNQPQHF. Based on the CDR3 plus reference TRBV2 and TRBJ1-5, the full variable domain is EPEVTQTPSHQVTQMGQEVILRCVPISNHLYFYWYRQILGQKVEFLVSFYNNEISEKSEIFDDQFSVERPDGSNFTLKIRSTKLEDSAMYFCASSDGGTGNQPQHFGDGTRLSIL.